This passage covers 14 T cell receptor beta chains from one sample sequenced in a study of neurological immune-mediated disorders. TCRdb reprocessed the 5' RACE reads with MiXCR, giving one entry per CDR3 protein. The repertoire holds about 55,000 distinct CDR3 sequences, approximately 4.1% seen once, with about 3.1% in the top ten. Sequenced sample: PBMCs. These receptors originate from a man between 50 and 59 years old with multiple sclerosis.

Many counts were recorded for this clonotype. The chain joins TRBV11-3 to TRBJ1-1, with TRBD1 matching 7 bases. The germline V gene encodes CDR1 SGHNT and CDR2 YENEEA. This CDR3 has 15 amino acids. Trimming removed 4 bases from V and 2 bases from J; junction bases left unmatched: 7. CDR3 DNA: TGTGCCAGCAGCTCCGCGGGGACAGTTAACACTGAAGCTTTCTTT. It codes for CASSSAGTVNTEAFF.

There are many counts of this clonotype. This chain connects TRBV7-3 to TRBJ2-1; TRBD2 matches 10 bases. CDR3 size: 16 residues. V lost 2 bases, J lost 9 bases, and 10 bases stayed unmatched. Germline CDR1 SGHTA, CDR2 FQGTGA. The CDR3 reads CASSLGPSGSMGEQFF. The CDR3 DNA is TGTGCCAGCAGCTTAGGACCTAGCGGGAGTATGGGTGAGCAGTTCTTC. The variable domain in full, completed from reference TRBV7-3 and TRBJ2-1, reads GAGVSQTPSNKVTEKGKYVELRCDPISGHTALYWYRQSLGQGPEFLIYFQGTGAADDSGLPNDRFFAVRPEGSVSTLKIQRTERGDSAVYLCASSLGPSGSMGEQFFGPGTRLTVL.

This clonotype was detected only a few times. This chain links TRBV6-5 with TRBJ2-3; TRBD1 aligns across 8 bases. CDR3 length: 16 residues. The J segment lost 2 bases and the V segment lost 4 bases, leaving 8 bases of the junction unmatched. CDR1 and CDR2 from the germline V gene are MNHEY and SVGAGI. CDR3 DNA: TGTGCCAGCAGTTCGACAGGGGAAAGTCTCACAGATACGCAGTATTTT. Protein: CASSSTGESLTDTQYF.

This clonotype occurred a few times. The genes are TRBV20-1 and TRBJ2-7; D perhaps matches TRBD2 (6 bases). This CDR3 contains 11 residues. Germline CDR1 and CDR2: DFQATT and SNEGSKA (reference sequence). V was trimmed by 7 bases and J by 4 bases, leaving 11 bases between them. The CDR3 region has the DNA TGCAGTGTAGCGGATGAATACGAGCAGTACTTC. Residues: CSVADEYEQYF.

The chain couples TRBV18 to TRBJ1-5; D is unclear. The germline gives CDR1 KGHSH, CDR2 LQKENI. The CDR3 has 13 amino acids. V lost 5 bases and J 6 bases, leaving 11 bases between the germline ends. CDR3 sequence reads: CASSATKTQPQHF. CDR3 nucleotides: TGTGCCAGCTCAGCGACGAAGACTCAGCCCCAGCATTTT.

Many counts were recorded for this clonotype. This sequence joins TRBV18 and TRBJ1-2, with D uncertain. The CDR3 has 13 residues. CDR1 KGHSH and CDR2 LQKENI come from the germline V gene. V was pared by 0 bases and J by 8 bases, with 10 bases between. The DNA of the CDR3 is TGTGCCAGCTCACCACCGACAATGTACGGCTACACCTTC. Protein product: CASSPPTMYGYTF.

This clonotype appeared many times. In DNA form, the CDR3 reads TGTGCCACCAGTGATGGGTACGAGCAGTACTTC. Its protein product is CATSDGYEQYF. The J gene is TRBJ2-7, the V gene TRBV24-1; the D is unclear. Germline V gives CDR1 KGHDR, CDR2 SFDVKD. This CDR3 has 11 amino acids. Trimming stripped 3 bases from V and 4 bases from J, with 3 bases between.

The table lists this clonotype with many counts. V usage is TRBV5-1 and J usage is TRBJ2-1; 9 nucleotides line up with TRBD1. The germline V gene has CDR1 SGHRS and CDR2 YFSETQ. Germline trimming cut 3 bases from V and 2 bases from J; bases unmatched to any gene: 3. This CDR3 has 15 residues. The CDR3 DNA reads as TGCGCCAGCAGCTCGGGACAGGGAACCTACAATGAGCAGTTCTTC. Protein product: CASSSGQGTYNEQFF.

The V and J genes are TRBV5-1 and TRBJ2-7; D perhaps matches TRBD2 (5 bases). The CDR3 sequence is 13 residues long. Germline loops: CDR1 SGHRS, CDR2 YFSETQ. Trimming took 6 bases from V and 1 from J, leaving 11 bases between them. The CDR3 sequence: CASTPGTSYEQYF. CDR3 nucleotide sequence: TGCGCCAGCACCCCGGGAACTTCCTACGAGCAGTACTTC. The whole variable domain, remainder taken from reference TRBV5-1 and TRBJ2-7, is KAGVTQTPRYLIKTRGQQVTLSCSPISGHRSVSWYQQTPGQGLQFLFEYFSETQRNKGNFPGRFSGRQFSNSRSEMNVSTLELGDSALYLCASTPGTSYEQYFGPGTRLTVT.

This clonotype was counted ten times or more. This chain joins TRBV28 and TRBJ1-3, with 8 bases aligning to TRBD1. The CDR3 has 17 residues. Looked up from germline, CDR1 is MDHEN and CDR2 is SYDVKM. Trimming at V came to 5 bases and at J to 0 bases, leaving 9 bases not matched to a gene. CDR3 coding DNA: TGTGCCAGCAGTGGACGGGACAGGATTAGCTCTGGAAACACCATATATTTT. Its protein product is CASSGRDRISSGNTIYF. The whole variable domain, remainder taken from reference TRBV28 and TRBJ1-3, is DVKVTQSSRYLVKRTGEKVFLECVQDMDHENMFWYRQDPGLGLRLIYFSYDVKMKEKGDIPEGYSVSREKKERFSLILESASTNQTSMYLCASSGRDRISSGNTIYFGEGSWLTVV.

This clonotype was counted ten times or more. The chain has TRBV29-1 and TRBJ2-3; D could derive from TRBD1 or TRBD2 (5 bases each). The CDR3 spans 14 residues. With 1 base removed from V and 3 bases from J, the gap between germline ends came to 11 bases. Germline V lookup: CDR1 SQVTM, CDR2 ANQGSEA. The CDR3 DNA is TGCAGCGTTGAAGGGGACCGTGGGACAGATACGCAGTATTTT. It codes for CSVEGDRGTDTQYF.

This clonotype was picked up a small number of times. A much more abundant neighbour one base away suggests this may be a read error. The chain is built from TRBV7-8 and TRBJ1-5; D ambiguous. This CDR3 comprises 15 residues. V was cut by 1 base and J by 6 bases, with 13 bases left in between. The V gene's germline CDR1 is SGHVS and CDR2 FQNEAQ. The CDR3 region has the DNA TGTGCCAGCAGCTTAGATCCGGGAAAACTTCAGCCCCAGCATTTT. Its protein product is CASSLDPGKLQPQHF.

V gene TRBV20-1 combines with J gene TRBJ1-2, with TRBD1 as a possible D gene (5 bases). Per the germline V gene, CDR1 is DFQATT and CDR2 is SNEGSKA (reference sequence). The length of the CDR3 is 12 residues. V was trimmed by 6 bases and J by 7 bases, leaving 15 bases between them. In DNA, the CDR3 is TGCAGTGCCCCGGAACGGCAGGGTGGCTACACCTTC. Its protein is CSAPERQGGYTF.

This clonotype was counted many times. The CDR3 reads CASSAPNEQFF. The CDR3 DNA is TGTGCCAGCAGTGCCCCTAATGAGCAGTTCTTC. The V call is TRBV2, the J call TRBJ2-1; no firm D call. Trimming removed 4 bases from V and 7 bases from J, with 5 bases in between. The germline CDR1 and CDR2 sequences are SNHLY and FYNNEI. The CDR3 has 11 amino acids. The full variable domain, in which reference TRBV2 and TRBJ2-1 provide the parts outside the CDR3, is EPEVTQTPSHQVTQMGQEVILRCVPISNHLYFYWYRQILGQKVEFLVSFYNNEISEKSEIFDDQFSVERPDGSNFTLKIRSTKLEDSAMYFCASSAPNEQFFGPGTRLTVL.